These 27 T cell receptor beta chains originate from one sample sequenced in a study of STAT5B mutations in CD4+ large granular lymphocyte leukemia. Clones were read by immunoSEQ multiplex PCR, and TCRdb kept only the in-frame ones, dropping some. The sample lists about 30,000 clones, roughly two thirds occurring once. The material sequenced was CD4+ T cells from blood buffy coats. These receptors all stem from a human donor in good health.

The V gene is TRBV6-5, the J gene TRBJ1-1; D not certain. V was pared by 0 bases and J by 4 bases, with 12 bases between. In germline, CDR1 is MNHEY, CDR2 SVGAGI. The CDR3 is 15 residues long. CDR3 DNA: TGTGCCAGCAGTTACTCTAGACCGCGGGGCACTGAAGCTTTCTTT. Translated: CASSYSRPRGTEAFF.

The V gene is TRBV5-1, the J gene TRBJ2-1; 9 bases line up with TRBD2. The CDR3 is made up of 15 amino acids. Losses at the gene ends were 0 bases for V and 9 bases for J; bases not matched to a gene: 7. Per the germline V gene, CDR1 is SGHRS and CDR2 is YFSETQ. The CDR3 bases are TGCGCCAGCAGCTTGGAGTTCGCGGGGGGGGGTGAGCAGTTCTTC. Encoded protein: CASSLEFAGGGEQFF.

In DNA, the CDR3 is TGTGCCAGTGGCGGGACAGGGATGAATGAGCAGTTCTTC. Protein: CASGGTGMNEQFF. The chain recombines TRBV19 with TRBJ2-1; 9 bases agree with TRBD1. The germline V gene has CDR1 LNHDA and CDR2 SQIVND (reference sequence). The V gene end was trimmed by 8 bases and the J gene end by 7 bases; junction bases not matched to a gene: 6. There are 13 residues in the CDR3.

Regarding this clone: Within the sample, other DNA sequences also encode this same CDR3. This chain links TRBV28 with TRBJ2-5, with TRBD1 matching 8 bases. Germline V gene sequence: CDR1 MDHEN, CDR2 SYDVKM. The junction had 12 bases not matched to a gene; V was cut back by 5 bases and J by 4 bases. The CDR3 is made up of 16 amino acids. CDR3 amino acids: CASSTRTSGGRETQYF. The CDR3, as DNA: TGTGCCAGCAGTACCCGAACCTCAGGGGGCCGAGAGACCCAGTACTTC.

V usage is TRBV7-8 and J usage is TRBJ1-4; D gene ambiguous. Trimming took 5 bases from V and 0 from J, leaving 13 bases between them. The length of the CDR3 is 16 residues. Germline V gives CDR1 SGHVS, CDR2 FQNEAQ. The CDR3 reads CASSLEGRTTNEKLFF. In nucleotides, the CDR3 is TGTGCCAGCAGCCTAGAAGGTCGGACAACTAATGAAAAACTGTTTTTT. Based on the CDR3 plus reference TRBV7-8 and TRBJ1-4, the full variable domain is GAGVSQSPRYKVAKRGQDVALRCDPISGHVSLFWYQQALGQGPEFLTYFQNEAQLDKSGLPSDRFFAERPEGSVSTLKIQRTQQEDSAVYLCASSLEGRTTNEKLFFGSGTQLSVL.

V gene TRBV14 combines with J gene TRBJ2-2; weak D call: TRBD1 (5 bases). V dropped 0 bases and J dropped 5 bases, with 10 bases sitting between them. CDR3 length equals 15 residues. Looked up from germline, CDR1 is SGHDN and CDR2 is FVKESK. CDR3 region: CASSQDRVITGELFF. The CDR3 DNA reads as TGTGCCAGCAGCCAAGACAGGGTGATAACCGGGGAGCTGTTTTTT.

The rearrangement links TRBV7-8 to TRBJ1-1; no firm D call. CDR1 and CDR2 from the germline V gene are SGHVS and FQNEAQ. Trimming pared 0 bases from V and 4 bases from J, leaving 21 bases between. The CDR3 has 18 residues. The DNA of the CDR3 is TGTGCCAGCAGCTTAGCAAACAGAGGCCTAATCGTCGGCACTGAAGCTTTCTTT. Residues: CASSLANRGLIVGTEAFF.

The rearrangement links TRBV19 to TRBJ1-6; D is unresolved. Trimming took 4 bases from V and 2 from J, leaving 9 bases between them. The CDR3 is 15 residues long. Germline CDR1 LNHDA, CDR2 SQIVND (reference sequence). The CDR3 protein is CASSTNKAYNSPLHF. The DNA of the CDR3 is TGTGCCAGTAGTACGAATAAGGCCTATAATTCACCCCTCCACTTT.

The V call is TRBV5-1, the J call TRBJ1-2; D perhaps matches TRBD1 (5 bases). The ends were cut back, 0 bases at V and 5 bases at J, with 11 bases in the middle. Germline-derived CDR1 and CDR2 are SGHRS and YFSETQ. The CDR3 covers 14 residues. Here the CDR3 reads CASSLDATEYGYTF. The CDR3 coding sequence is TGCGCCAGCAGCTTGGATGCGACAGAATATGGCTACACCTTC.

This clone was seen a few times. The chain uses TRBV6-1 and TRBJ1-5; D perhaps matches TRBD1 (6 bases). Trimming removed 8 bases from V and 7 bases from J, with 15 bases in between. Germline-derived CDR1 and CDR2 are MNHNS and SASEGT. The CDR3 is made up of 13 amino acids. CDR3 sequence: CASENRVGQPQHF. The CDR3 DNA sequence: TGTGCCAGCGAGAACAGGGTCGGCCAGCCCCAGCATTTT.

The chain combines TRBV18 with TRBJ1-2; no clear D. CDR3 size: 12 residues. Germline lookup yields CDR1 KGHSH and CDR2 LQKENI. The V end was cut by 2 bases, the J end by 3 bases, with 4 bases between. This chain's CDR3 is CASSPSDYGYTF. CDR3 coding DNA: TGTGCCAGCTCACCATCGGACTATGGCTACACCTTC.

The genes are TRBV19 and TRBJ2-5; D is tentatively TRBD1 or TRBD2 (6 bases each). With 3 bases removed from V and 5 bases from J, the gap between germline ends came to 22 bases. In germline, CDR1 is LNHDA, CDR2 SQIVND (reference sequence). The CDR3 is 17 residues long. The DNA for the CDR3 is TGTGCCAGTAGTATGTCCCCTCAACCGAGAGGGGGGGAGACCCAGTACTTC. Its protein product is CASSMSPQPRGGETQYF.

The CDR3 nucleotides are TGCAGCGTTTCCGGAGGGCATGGCTACACCTTC. The encoded protein is CSVSGGHGYTF. The chain combines TRBV29-1 with TRBJ1-2; D is undetermined. V was clipped by 5 bases and J by 6 bases, with 10 bases between them. The CDR3 extends over 11 amino acids. Germline CDR1 is SQVTM and CDR2 is ANQGSEA.

The CDR3 spells CASSTGQYQETQYF. The CDR3 DNA sequence: TGCGCCAGCAGCACAGGACAGTACCAAGAGACCCAGTACTTC. The rearrangement joins TRBV5-1 to TRBJ2-5; possibly TRBD1 for D (6 bases). V gave up 4 bases and J gave up 0 bases, with 10 bases separating them. The CDR3 totals 14 residues. Germline V gene lookup returns CDR1 SGHRS and CDR2 YFSETQ.

The chain employs TRBV4-1 and TRBJ2-1; TRBD2 matches at 7 bases. The CDR3 is 16 residues long. The germline CDR1 and CDR2 sequences are MGHRA and YSYEKL. V was clipped by 0 bases and J by 7 bases; unmatched bases: 9. CDR3 in amino acids: CASSQDITGTKNEQFF. CDR3 in DNA: TGCGCCAGCAGCCAAGATATTACGGGGACTAAAAATGAGCAGTTCTTC.

The chain recombines TRBV30 with TRBJ2-6; D perhaps matches TRBD1 (5 bases). The CDR3 runs 18 residues. Germline loops: CDR1 GTSNPN, CDR2 SVGIG (reference sequence). With 0 bases removed from V and 0 bases from J, the gap between germline ends came to 15 bases. This CDR3 is CAWSVFRRTSSGANVLTF. CDR3 nucleotides: TGTGCCTGGAGTGTATTCCGACGGACAAGCTCTGGGGCCAACGTCCTGACTTTC.

CDR3 DNA sequence: TGTGCCAGCAGTGAAGCTCGGGCAGGGGACGCTTTCTTT. Its translation: CASSEARAGDAFF. The V call is TRBV2, the J call TRBJ1-1; D is possibly TRBD1 (6 bases). This CDR3 spans 13 amino acids. V was cut by 0 bases and J by 11 bases, with 13 bases left in between. Per germline, CDR1 SNHLY and CDR2 FYNNEI.

The chain couples TRBV5-1 to TRBJ2-2; unclear D gene. CDR3 length equals 13 residues. Trimming took 4 bases from V and 2 from J, leaving 6 bases between them. From germline, CDR1 is SGHRS and CDR2 YFSETQ. CDR3 protein: CASSTSNTGELFF. CDR3 nucleotides: TGCGCCAGCAGCACCTCTAACACCGGGGAGCTGTTTTTT. Complete variable domain (other parts from reference TRBV5-1 and TRBJ2-2): KAGVTQTPRYLIKTRGQQVTLSCSPISGHRSVSWYQQTPGQGLQFLFEYFSETQRNKGNFPGRFSGRQFSNSRSEMNVSTLELGDSALYLCASSTSNTGELFFGEGSRLTVL.

The chain employs TRBV15 and TRBJ1-5; D not certain. Trimming took 0 bases from V and 6 from J, leaving 12 bases between them. The CDR3 loop spans 15 amino acids. Germline V gene lookup returns CDR1 LNHNV and CDR2 YYDKDF (reference sequence). The CDR3 here is CATSRDPESGQPQHF. DNA of the CDR3: TGTGCCACCAGCAGAGATCCCGAGAGCGGTCAGCCCCAGCATTTT.

This chain uses TRBV30 with TRBJ2-7; tentative D call: TRBD2 (6 bases). Trimming cost V 1 base and J 5 bases, with 9 bases left between them. The length of the CDR3 is 12 residues. Germline CDR1 reads GTSNPN; CDR2 reads SVGIG (reference sequence). CDR3 loop: CAWSGAGNEQYF. The CDR3 DNA reads as TGTGCCTGGAGTGGGGCGGGGAACGAGCAGTACTTC.

The J gene is TRBJ1-6, the V gene TRBV30; D call uncertain. Germline assignment: CDR1 GTSNPN and CDR2 SVGIG (reference sequence). The CDR3 runs to 15 residues. V was pared by 4 bases and J by 6 bases, with 16 bases between. The CDR3 sequence is CAWKLDGSINSPLHF. The DNA of the CDR3 is TGTGCCTGGAAGTTGGACGGGTCAATTAATTCACCCCTCCACTTT.

A few counts support this clone. The DNA for the CDR3 is TGTGCCAGCAGTGAACGGTCCTGGTGGGAGCTGTTTTTT. Encoded protein: CASSERSWWELFF. The rearrangement joins TRBV2 to TRBJ2-2; D remains unclear. The germline V and J ends were trimmed by 2 bases and 9 bases, with 10 bases remaining between them. Germline-derived CDR1 and CDR2 are SNHLY and FYNNEI. CDR3 size: 13 residues.

This chain connects TRBV7-2 to TRBJ2-3; D remains ambiguous. The CDR3 runs to 12 residues. In germline, CDR1 is SGHTA, CDR2 FQGNSA. Trimming pared 5 bases from V and 6 bases from J, leaving 9 bases between. The DNA of the CDR3 is TGTGCCAGCAGCCCAGTCGGCGATACGCAGTATTTT. This codes for CASSPVGDTQYF.

This rearrangement joins TRBV11-2 to TRBJ2-7; 8 nucleotides match TRBD2. Germline V lookup: CDR1 SGHAT, CDR2 FQNNGV. The CDR3 length is 14 residues. The V and J ends lost 1 base and 4 bases, in that order; junction bases with no gene match: 3. CDR3 in amino acids: CASSLVRLAYEQYF. The CDR3 DNA is TGTGCCAGCAGCTTAGTGAGACTAGCGTACGAGCAGTACTTC.

J is TRBJ1-3 and V is TRBV28; D is undetermined. The germline V gene has CDR1 MDHEN and CDR2 SYDVKM. This CDR3 has 15 residues. Trimming took 2 bases from V and 2 from J, leaving 10 bases between them. The CDR3 protein is CASSLPQVTGNTIYF. In DNA, the CDR3 is TGTGCCAGCAGTTTACCCCAGGTTACTGGAAACACCATATATTTT.

The chain links TRBV5-1 to TRBJ1-1; TRBD1 aligns across 8 bases. CDR1 is SGHRS, CDR2 YFSETQ, per germline. V gave up 6 bases and J gave up 2 bases; unmatched junction bases: 6. The CDR3 length is 14 residues. Here the CDR3 reads CASKIGQGNTEAFF. In nucleotides, the CDR3 is TGCGCCAGCAAAATCGGACAGGGCAACACTGAAGCTTTCTTT.

The J gene is TRBJ1-6, the V gene TRBV19; possible D gene TRBD1, 5 bases. Looked up from germline, CDR1 is LNHDA and CDR2 is SQIVND (reference sequence). Trimming shortened V by 1 base and J by 8 bases, and 9 bases separated the two germline ends. The CDR3 is 14 amino acids. The CDR3 region has the DNA TGTGCCAGTAGTATAGTGGGGACCCATTCACCCCTCCACTTT. Translating it yields CASSIVGTHSPLHF.